These 21 T cell receptor beta chains originate from one sample sequenced in a study of shared clonotypes between healthy human individuals. Naivety among CD8 cells was defined by CD45RO negativity and positive CCR7 selection, thereby excluding terminally differentiated effector memory CD45RA+ cells. Here immunoSEQ multiplex PCR was the method, and the copy in TCRdb shows in-frame clones only, minus some. The sample consists of 2 million or so clones, approximately 95% of them appearing once. Sequencing was done on a sample of naive CD8+ T cells sorted from blood. The receptors were sampled from a man aged 18 to 30 in good health.

The chain's CDR3 is CASSGLAGKEETQYF. CDR3 DNA: TGTGCCAGCAGTGGTCTAGCGGGGAAGGAAGAGACCCAGTACTTC. The chain recombines TRBV2 with TRBJ2-5, with 9 nucleotides matching TRBD2. This CDR3 spans 15 amino acids. V trimming: 4 bases; J trimming: 3 bases; junction bases outside the gene matches: 6. CDR1 SNHLY and CDR2 FYNNEI come from the germline V gene.

The CDR3 here is CASRGTVAGELFF. DNA of the CDR3: TGTGCCAGCAGGGGTACAGTGGCGGGGGAGCTGTTTTTT. This rearrangement joins TRBV25-1 to TRBJ2-2; unclear D gene. The CDR3 has 13 residues. Germline loops: CDR1 MGHDK, CDR2 SYGVNS. V lost 6 bases and J 8 bases, leaving 13 bases between the germline ends.

In its sample, this clone was seen once. The V call is TRBV7-9, the J call TRBJ2-3, with D uncertain. Germline V lookup: CDR1 SEHNR, CDR2 FQNEAQ (reference sequence). The CDR3 contains 13 residues. V dropped 5 bases and J dropped 14 bases, with 20 bases sitting between them. CDR3 sequence (DNA): TGTGCCAGCAGCCCTTCGACTCACATGGATCCGTATTTT. It codes for CASSPSTHMDPYF.

Remarks on this clone: Additional DNA sequences in this sample encode the identical CDR3. V usage is TRBV27 and J usage is TRBJ2-7; no reliable D call. V lost 2 bases and J lost 0, with 11 bases in between. The germline gives CDR1 MNHEY, CDR2 SMNVEV (reference sequence). The CDR3 is 15 amino acids. The CDR3 nucleotides are TGTGCCAGCAGTTTAAGGGTCAGCAGCTCCTACGAGCAGTACTTC. Amino acids: CASSLRVSSSYEQYF.

The CDR3 DNA is TGTGCCAGCAGCTTGAGCGGGGGCTCCTACGAGCAGTACTTC. It yields the protein CASSLSGGSYEQYF. This rearrangement joins TRBV11-2 to TRBJ2-7, with 8 bases identical to TRBD2. Germline V CDR1 and CDR2: SGHAT, FQNNGV. This CDR3 is 14 amino acids long. J was trimmed by 0 bases and V by 3 bases; bases with no gene match: 1.

On this clone: The same CDR3 is also encoded by other DNA sequences in this sample. This rearrangement joins TRBV19 to TRBJ1-1; no firm D call. The germline V and J ends were trimmed by 5 bases and 0 bases, with 7 bases remaining between them. Germline V gene lookup returns CDR1 LNHDA and CDR2 SQIVND (reference sequence). CDR3 length: 13 residues. The CDR3 sequence: CASSVALNTEAFF. The CDR3 DNA is TGTGCCAGTAGTGTCGCCTTGAACACTGAAGCTTTCTTT. The whole variable domain, filled in from reference TRBV19 and TRBJ1-1, reads DGGITQSPKYLFRKEGQNVTLSCEQNLNHDAMYWYRQDPGQGLRLIYYSQIVNDFQKGDIAEGYSVSREKKESFPLTVTSAQKNPTAFYLCASSVALNTEAFFGQGTRLTVV.

V gene TRBV27 combines with J gene TRBJ2-5; 7 bases are shared with TRBD2. The CDR3 runs 15 residues. Unmatched junction bases numbered 6, after V lost 3 bases and J lost 2 bases. Per germline, CDR1 MNHEY and CDR2 SMNVEV (reference sequence). Written as DNA, the CDR3 is TGTGCCAGCAGTTTGTCGGGAGGACGACAAGAGACCCAGTACTTC. Amino acids: CASSLSGGRQETQYF.

V and J are TRBV6-1 and TRBJ2-1; TRBD2 is a possible D gene (6 bases). Per the germline V gene, CDR1 is MNHNS and CDR2 is SASEGT. CDR3 length equals 15 residues. With 2 bases removed from V and 9 bases from J, the gap between germline ends came to 17 bases. CDR3 DNA sequence: TGTGCCAGCAGTGAAAGGCGGGGTGCAGGTGGTGAGCAGTTCTTC. It translates to CASSERRGAGGEQFF.

The CDR3 reads CASSFGVGGQETQYF. CDR3 nucleotide sequence: TGTGCCAGCAGTTTTGGGGTGGGGGGACAAGAGACCCAGTACTTC. The chain couples TRBV27 to TRBJ2-5; maybe TRBD2 (6 bases). From germline, CDR1 is MNHEY and CDR2 SMNVEV (reference sequence). V lost 3 bases to trimming and J lost 2 bases, with 13 bases between them. This CDR3 spans 15 amino acids.

V is TRBV4-1 and J is TRBJ2-7; tentative D call: TRBD1 (5 bases). V was clipped by 7 bases and J by 4 bases, with 20 bases between them. Germline lookup yields CDR1 MGHRA and CDR2 YSYEKL. The CDR3 is 15 residues long. CDR3 DNA sequence: TGCGCCAGCACCCCAAGGGTCCAGGGAAGGTACGAGCAGTACTTC. Translated, it gives CASTPRVQGRYEQYF.

This chain joins TRBV7-2 and TRBJ2-7; D is possibly TRBD2 (6 bases). CDR3 size: 16 residues. Germline assignment: CDR1 SGHTA and CDR2 FQGNSA. Between the trimmed V and J ends, which lost 7 bases and 6 bases, there was a span of 25 bases. CDR3 bases: TGTGCCAGCAACCTCGGGGTGGGGGGACGAATACGCGAGCAGTACTTC. Its translation is CASNLGVGGRIREQYF.

The chain employs TRBV19 and TRBJ2-3; TRBD2 agrees at 10 bases. The CDR3 loop spans 15 amino acids. V was clipped by 5 bases and J by 1 base; unmatched bases: 3. Germline CDR1 reads LNHDA; CDR2 reads SQIVND (reference sequence). Here the CDR3 reads CASSPGTSGTDTQYF. In nucleotides, the CDR3 is TGTGCCAGTAGTCCGGGGACTAGCGGCACAGATACGCAGTATTTT.

V usage is TRBV19 and J usage is TRBJ1-2, with D perhaps TRBD1 (6 bases). Germline V gives CDR1 LNHDA, CDR2 SQIVND (reference sequence). Between the trimmed V and J ends, which lost 1 base and 3 bases, there was a span of 9 bases. This CDR3 contains 14 residues. The CDR3 spells CASSIVPGDYGYTF. CDR3 DNA sequence: TGTGCCAGTAGTATAGTGCCAGGGGACTATGGCTACACCTTC.

The chain employs TRBV5-1 and TRBJ2-7; 7 bases align to TRBD1. There are 13 residues in the CDR3. The germline CDR1 and CDR2 sequences are SGHRS and YFSETQ. Losses at the gene ends were 4 bases for V and 2 bases for J; bases not matched to a gene: 3. The CDR3 nucleotides read TGCGCCAGCAGCCAGGGACAGACCTACGAGCAGTACTTC. Protein: CASSQGQTYEQYF.

For the CDR3, the DNA is TGTGCCAGCAGTTTTCTCGGGGAGGGCACAGATACGCAGTATTTT. Protein: CASSFLGEGTDTQYF. J is TRBJ2-3 and V is TRBV6-5; TRBD2 might be the D (6 bases). Per germline, CDR1 MNHEY and CDR2 SVGAGI. The CDR3 contains 15 residues. V was clipped by 4 bases and J by 1 base, with 12 bases between them.

V and J are TRBV7-9 and TRBJ2-1, with 7 nucleotides matching TRBD2. This CDR3 is built from 15 residues. The trim removed 5 bases at V and 5 bases at J, leaving 9 bases unmatched. Germline CDR1 SEHNR, CDR2 FQNEAQ (reference sequence). The CDR3 here is CASSPGAGANNEQFF. Written as DNA, the CDR3 is TGTGCCAGCAGCCCAGGCGCGGGAGCTAACAATGAGCAGTTCTTC.

The V gene is TRBV7-9, the J gene TRBJ2-3; the D gene could be TRBD1 or TRBD2 (5 bases each). V lost 5 bases and J lost 0, with 12 bases in between. This CDR3 comprises 15 residues. The germline gives CDR1 SEHNR, CDR2 FQNEAQ (reference sequence). The CDR3 spells CASSPWDVSTDTQYF. CDR3 in DNA: TGTGCCAGCAGCCCCTGGGACGTAAGCACAGATACGCAGTATTTT.

A word on this clone: At the DNA level, this CDR3 is encoded by other sequences in the same sample as well. The chain links TRBV10-3 to TRBJ1-2; 9 nucleotides line up with TRBD1. Germline CDR1 and CDR2: ENHRY and SYGVKD. The CDR3 contains 15 residues. After removal of 3 bases from V and 1 base from J, the junction contained 3 bases not matched to a gene. CDR3 DNA sequence: TGTGCCATCAGTGAACCGGGACAGGGTAACTATGGCTACACCTTC. Protein: CAISEPGQGNYGYTF.

This chain uses TRBV5-5 with TRBJ2-2; perhaps TRBD1 as D (5 bases). CDR1 is SGHKS and CDR2 is YYEKEE in the germline V gene (reference sequence). V was shortened by 2 bases and J by 9 bases, with 17 bases between the two germline ends. The CDR3 contains 15 residues. CDR3 in amino acids: CASSFEAGLPRELFF. Written as DNA, the CDR3 is TGTGCCAGCAGCTTCGAGGCAGGGCTGCCGCGGGAGCTGTTTTTT.

V and J are TRBV27 and TRBJ2-7, with D possibly being TRBD2 (5 bases). Germline loops: CDR1 MNHEY, CDR2 SMNVEV (reference sequence). The CDR3 is 16 residues long. Trimming took off 6 bases at V and 0 bases at J, with 18 bases between the two ends. The CDR3 bases are TGTGCCAGCAGCAGCCCTAAGGGCCGGGGCTCCTACGAGCAGTACTTC. This gives the protein CASSSPKGRGSYEQYF.

The J gene is TRBJ1-5, the V gene TRBV25-1; maybe TRBD1 (5 bases). Germline-derived CDR1 and CDR2 are MGHDK and SYGVNS. V lost 3 bases, J lost 3 bases, and 9 bases lay in between. CDR3 length: 14 residues. The CDR3 sequence is CASSEGTVNQPQHF. The CDR3 DNA sequence: TGTGCCAGCAGTGAGGGGACGGTCAATCAGCCCCAGCATTTT.